This TCR beta chain is from a study of blood T cell repertoires in COVID-19. Looking at the study overall: PBMCs, B-cell-depleted T cells, or T cells provided the cDNA or gDNA that made up the material.

In the original workflow: Using reference gene primer amplification, nucleated cell counts were estimated. Generated by immunoSEQ multiplex PCR, the TCRdb table keeps only in-frame clones and is missing some. D and trimming come from the DNA, and the V and J calls and clone size come from that table. The sample carries 200,000 to 250,000 clones, roughly nine tenths recorded once. The CDR3 runs 14 residues. Germline V gives CDR1 LNHDA, CDR2 SQIVND (reference sequence). V gave up 3 bases and J gave up 9 bases, with 12 bases separating them. Sequenced input: PBMCs or T cells enriched from blood (not recorded which). The chain joins TRBV19 to TRBJ1-6; weak D call: TRBD1 (5 bases). The clonotype comes from a man aged 30 to 39 who had recovered from COVID-19. CDR3: CASSMPGEGSPLHF. The DNA for the CDR3 is TGTGCCAGTAGTATGCCGGGGGAAGGTTCACCCCTCCACTTT.